These 28 T cell receptor beta chains originate from one sample sequenced in a study of human T cells and chemical hapten exposure. Time point of the sample: patch test 1, 2 weeks after DPC sensitization. Treatment: therapeutic diphenylcyclopropenone sensitization with weekly scalp DPC. TCRdb re-called the RACE reads through MiXCR, storing one row per CDR3 protein. The table records 180,000 or so distinct CDR3 sequences, around 13% of them present only once. The material was whole blood, obtained in connection with sensitization to the hapten diphenylcyclopropenone (DPC). The receptors come from a woman in her twenties or thirties with alopecia areata. Some clones in this sample may be carry-over from other donors' samples.

The sample holds a few counts of this clonotype. The chain joins TRBV7-2 to TRBJ1-1, with D tentatively TRBD1 (5 bases). The CDR3 sequence is 17 residues long. The V and J ends lost 0 bases and 7 bases respectively, with 21 bases between them. Germline CDR1 SGHTA, CDR2 FQGNSA. CDR3 sequence: CASSLAHIGSRVGEAFF. The DNA of the CDR3 is TGTGCCAGCAGCTTAGCCCATATCGGTAGCAGGGTAGGTGAAGCTTTCTTT.

This clonotype occurred many times. The rearrangement joins TRBV5-1 to TRBJ2-5; a weak D match, TRBD2 (6 bases). Germline CDR1 and CDR2: SGHRS and YFSETQ. Trimming left V 5 bases short and J 4 bases short, with 21 bases between. CDR3 size: 16 residues. The CDR3, as DNA: TGCGCCAGCAGTCCTCCCTCGATGGCGGGATCAGAGACCCAGTACTTC. Translating gives CASSPPSMAGSETQYF.

The chain carries TRBV4-1 and TRBJ2-1, with 7 bases matching TRBD1. CDR3 length: 13 amino acids. V dropped 1 base and J dropped 8; count of bases not matched to a gene: 2. The germline gives CDR1 MGHRA, CDR2 YSYEKL. DNA for the CDR3: TGCGCCAGCAGCCAAGCGACAGGGTATGAGCAGTTCTTC. Its protein is CASSQATGYEQFF.

This chain joins TRBV11-2 and TRBJ2-3, with 9 bases lining up with TRBD2. Per the germline V gene, CDR1 is SGHAT and CDR2 is FQNNGV. V lost 3 bases, J lost 0 bases, and 4 bases stayed unmatched. CDR3 length equals 16 residues. DNA for the CDR3: TGTGCCAGCAGCTTCGGTACTAGCGGGAGCACAGATACGCAGTATTTT. It yields the protein CASSFGTSGSTDTQYF.

The chain carries TRBV10-2 and TRBJ2-7; no definite D call. CDR1 and CDR2 from the germline V gene are WSHSY and SAAADI. V dropped 3 bases and J dropped 6 bases, with 12 bases sitting between them. This CDR3 contains 13 residues. CDR3 loop: CASSEVGTSEQYF. In DNA, the CDR3 is TGCGCCAGCAGTGAAGTGGGAACATCCGAGCAGTACTTC.

This clonotype was seen only a few times. The J gene is TRBJ2-1, the V gene TRBV9, with TRBD1 as a possible D gene (5 bases). This CDR3 contains 13 residues. Germline CDR1 reads SGDLS; CDR2 reads YYNGEE. V was clipped by 3 bases and J by 6 bases, with 10 bases between them. Written as DNA, the CDR3 is TGTGCCAGCAGCGATCAGGGTTTCAATGAGCAGTTCTTC. The encoded protein is CASSDQGFNEQFF.

In this sample, this clonotype turned up a few times. The chain couples TRBV9 to TRBJ2-7, with TRBD2 matching over 8 bases. The CDR3 has 14 amino acids. Germline lookup yields CDR1 SGDLS and CDR2 YYNGEE. V lost 4 bases to trimming and J lost 7 bases; unmatched junction nucleotides: 10. CDR3 residues: CASSPRGGNQEQYF. CDR3 DNA: TGTGCCAGCAGCCCCCGGGGGGGCAATCAAGAGCAGTACTTC. The entire variable domain, with the rest obtained from reference TRBV9 and TRBJ2-7, is as follows: DSGVTQTPKHLITATGQRVTLRCSPRSGDLSVYWYQQSLDQGLQFLIQYYNGEERAKGNILERFSAQQFPDLHSELNLSSLELGDSALYFCASSPRGGNQEQYFGPGTRLTVT.

V gene TRBV10-3 combines with J gene TRBJ2-1; 8 nucleotides match TRBD2. Germline lookup yields CDR1 ENHRY and CDR2 SYGVKD. V lost 2 bases, J lost 7 bases, and 13 bases stayed unmatched. This CDR3 is 17 amino acids long. CDR3 sequence (DNA): TGTGCCATCAGTGAGCGACCTGGTGCGGCGGGGGGAAATGAGCAGTTCTTC. Amino acid sequence: CAISERPGAAGGNEQFF.

This clonotype was counted once. The rearrangement links TRBV6-5 to TRBJ2-1, with D perhaps matching TRBD2 (5 bases). Germline values: CDR1 MNHEY, CDR2 SVGAGI. V lost 6 bases, J lost 5 bases, and 11 bases lay in between. The CDR3 consists of 13 residues. CDR3 sequence: CASREARDNEQFF. CDR3 in DNA: TGTGCCAGCAGGGAGGCACGTGACAATGAGCAGTTCTTC.

CDR3 residues: CASSYPGTQPQHF. CDR3 sequence (DNA): TGTGCCAGCAGTTACCCTGGGACGCAGCCCCAGCATTTT. The chain is built from TRBV6-6 and TRBJ1-5; possibly TRBD1 for D (5 bases). CDR3 length: 13 residues. V dropped 2 bases and J dropped 7 bases, with 9 bases sitting between them. Germline V gives CDR1 MNHNY, CDR2 SVGAGI (reference sequence).

This clonotype occurred a few times. The genes are TRBV28 and TRBJ2-3; 7 bases are shared with TRBD2. Trimming took 0 bases from V and 6 from J; bases not matched to a gene: 6. Germline lookup yields CDR1 MDHEN and CDR2 SYDVKM. There are 15 residues in the CDR3. In DNA, the CDR3 is TGTGCCAGCAGTTTATGGGCTAGCGGTAGTGATACGCAGTATTTT. Its protein is CASSLWASGSDTQYF. Together with reference TRBV28 and TRBJ2-3, the CDR3 gives the full variable domain: DVKVTQSSRYLVKRTGEKVFLECVQDMDHENMFWYRQDPGLGLRLIYFSYDVKMKEKGDIPEGYSVSREKKERFSLILESASTNQTSMYLCASSLWASGSDTQYFGPGTRLTVL.

This sequence joins TRBV6-2 or TRBV6-3 and TRBJ1-5; tentatively, D is TRBD1 (5 bases). The V and J ends lost 7 bases and 4 bases respectively, with 20 bases between them. In germline, CDR1 is MNHEY, CDR2 SVGEGT. This CDR3 has 16 residues. Here the CDR3 DNA reads TGTGCCAGCACGATTGGCCCCAGCAGGGAAAATCAGCCCCAGCATTTT. It yields the protein CASTIGPSRENQPQHF.

This clonotype showed up many times. The chain combines TRBV12-2 with TRBJ1-5; the DNA was not used to check the table's D call, TRBD1. TRBV12-2 is a pseudogene. The CDR3 contains 13 residues. In DNA, the CDR3 is TGTGCAAGTCGTTCAGGCAGGGCACAGCCCCAGCATTTT. It encodes CASRSGRAQPQHF.

This clonotype was observed a handful of times. The CDR3 sequence is CASSMNRPGTQPQHF. CDR3 in DNA: TGTGCCAGTAGTATGAATCGTCCGGGAACTCAGCCCCAGCATTTT. The chain employs TRBV19 and TRBJ1-5; D unresolved. V gave up 3 bases and J gave up 6 bases, with 15 bases separating them. The CDR3 is made up of 15 amino acids. Looked up from germline, CDR1 is LNHDA and CDR2 is SQIVND (reference sequence).

The rearrangement links TRBV28 to TRBJ2-7; D is possibly TRBD2 (5 bases). Germline assignment: CDR1 MDHEN and CDR2 SYDVKM. Trimming shortened V by 3 bases and J by 9 bases, and 18 bases separated the two germline ends. The length of the CDR3 is 14 residues. The CDR3 reads CASSLVATARGQYF. CDR3 nucleotides: TGTGCCAGCAGTTTGGTGGCAACGGCCCGGGGGCAGTACTTC. Drawing the rest from reference TRBV28 and TRBJ2-7, the complete variable domain is DVKVTQSSRYLVKRTGEKVFLECVQDMDHENMFWYRQDPGLGLRLIYFSYDVKMKEKGDIPEGYSVSREKKERFSLILESASTNQTSMYLCASSLVATARGQYFGPGTRLTVT.

This clonotype was found once. The chain recombines TRBV10-2 with TRBJ2-7; 9 nucleotides align to TRBD2. The CDR3 runs to 13 residues. The germline V gene has CDR1 WSHSY and CDR2 SAAADI. V lost 7 bases and J lost 0; bases outside the gene matches: 1. The CDR3 DNA sequence: TGCGCCAGCACTAGCGGGATCTCCTACGAGCAGTACTTC. This encodes CASTSGISYEQYF.

The sample holds a few counts of this clonotype. The CDR3 here is CASSRATTHSGNTIYF. In DNA, the CDR3 is TGTGCCAGCAGCCGGGCCACAACCCACTCTGGAAACACCATATATTTT. The chain has TRBV28 and TRBJ1-3, with D unclear. Trimming removed 6 bases from V and 0 bases from J, with 15 bases in between. Germline CDR1 MDHEN, CDR2 SYDVKM. This CDR3 region has 16 residues.

This chain joins TRBV6-6 and TRBJ1-1; 8 positions agree with TRBD1. The CDR3 spans 16 residues. Germline CDR1 reads MNHNY; CDR2 reads SVGAGI (reference sequence). Trimming at V came to 6 bases and at J to 5 bases, leaving 14 bases not matched to a gene. The CDR3 region is CASSSQTGQGGTEAFF. CDR3 nucleotides: TGTGCCAGCAGCTCCCAGACCGGACAGGGAGGGACTGAAGCTTTCTTT.

This clonotype has at least ten counts. This chain connects TRBV6-2 or TRBV6-3 to TRBJ1-1; D gene unclear. V was trimmed by 0 bases and J by 4 bases, leaving 3 bases between them. CDR1 is MNHEY and CDR2 is SVGEGT in the germline V gene. The CDR3 extends over 12 amino acids. For the CDR3, the DNA is TGTGCCAGCAGTTACTCGTTCACTGAAGCTTTCTTT. Its translation is CASSYSFTEAFF.

This clonotype was observed many times. This rearrangement joins TRBV9 to TRBJ1-2; 9 nucleotides agree with TRBD1. V shed 2 bases and J 2 bases; nucleotides not matched to a gene: 1. This CDR3 is 14 amino acids long. Germline V lookup: CDR1 SGDLS, CDR2 YYNGEE. The CDR3 reads CASSVGQGNYGYTF. The CDR3 DNA sequence: TGTGCCAGCAGCGTGGGACAGGGAAACTATGGCTACACCTTC. Complete variable domain (other parts from reference TRBV9 and TRBJ1-2): DSGVTQTPKHLITATGQRVTLRCSPRSGDLSVYWYQQSLDQGLQFLIQYYNGEERAKGNILERFSAQQFPDLHSELNLSSLELGDSALYFCASSVGQGNYGYTFGSGTRLTVV.

There are a few counts of this clonotype. The chain links TRBV20-1 to TRBJ1-1; no clear D. The CDR3 extends over 13 amino acids. V was shortened by 3 bases and J by 0 bases, with 8 bases between the two germline ends. Germline V gives CDR1 DFQATT, CDR2 SNEGSKA (reference sequence). This CDR3 is CSARFAVNTEAFF. The CDR3 DNA reads as TGCAGTGCTAGGTTTGCGGTGAACACTGAAGCTTTCTTT.

This chain links TRBV13 with TRBJ1-1; 7 nucleotides agree with TRBD1. Germline assignment: CDR1 PRHDT and CDR2 FYEKMQ (reference sequence). The V and J ends lost 8 bases and 1 base, in that order; junction bases with no gene match: 13. This CDR3 is built from 16 residues. The CDR3 nucleotides read TGTGCCAGCCGACTCGTCCATGGGACAGCGAACACTGAAGCTTTCTTT. It translates to CASRLVHGTANTEAFF.

The V gene is TRBV20-1, the J gene TRBJ1-4; possibly TRBD1 for D (6 bases). Trimming removed 2 bases at V and 8 bases at J, with 21 bases between. The CDR3 consists of 16 residues. CDR1 and CDR2 (germline): DFQATT, SNEGSKA (reference sequence). The chain's CDR3 is CSARSSDSTRWEKLFF. In nucleotides, the CDR3 is TGCAGTGCTAGATCCTCGGACAGTACCCGGTGGGAAAAACTGTTTTTT.

This clonotype was seen a few times. The genes are TRBV28 and TRBJ1-1; 10 nucleotides line up with TRBD1. V was clipped by 4 bases and J by 3 bases; unmatched bases: 5. The CDR3 has 15 amino acids. Germline-derived CDR1 and CDR2 are MDHEN and SYDVKM. CDR3 residues: CASSSGQGRDTEAFF. The CDR3 nucleotides are TGTGCCAGCAGTTCGGGACAGGGGAGGGACACTGAAGCTTTCTTT.

This clonotype came up many times. This chain links TRBV5-1 with TRBJ2-7; D possibly corresponds to TRBD1 (5 bases). Deletions cut 4 bases from V and 6 bases from J, with 14 bases between. Germline values: CDR1 SGHRS, CDR2 YFSETQ. The CDR3 is 13 amino acids. The CDR3 here is CASSRQGTGEQYF. In DNA, the CDR3 is TGCGCCAGCAGCCGGCAGGGCACGGGCGAGCAGTACTTC. The complete variable domain, with remaining parts taken from reference TRBV5-1 and TRBJ2-7, reads KAGVTQTPRYLIKTRGQQVTLSCSPISGHRSVSWYQQTPGQGLQFLFEYFSETQRNKGNFPGRFSGRQFSNSRSEMNVSTLELGDSALYLCASSRQGTGEQYFGPGTRLTVT.

This rearrangement joins TRBV27 to TRBJ2-1; D unresolved. This CDR3 is 16 amino acids long. V lost 8 bases to trimming and J lost 2 bases, with 19 bases between them. Germline assignment: CDR1 MNHEY and CDR2 SMNVEV (reference sequence). CDR3 residues: CASYQRGSTAYNEQFF. The CDR3 bases are TGTGCCAGCTATCAACGTGGGTCCACTGCCTACAATGAGCAGTTCTTC.

This clonotype showed up just a few times. This chain uses TRBV10-3 with TRBJ1-1; D might be TRBD1 (5 bases). Deletions cut 7 bases from V and 1 base from J, with 10 bases between. Looked up from germline, CDR1 is ENHRY and CDR2 is SYGVKD. This CDR3 is built from 13 residues. The CDR3 reads CAIMGTENTEAFF. The CDR3 DNA reads TGTGCCATCATGGGGACGGAGAACACTGAAGCTTTCTTT.

The chain combines TRBV10-3 with TRBJ2-1, with 9 positions matching TRBD2. Germline V gene lookup returns CDR1 ENHRY and CDR2 SYGVKD. V was clipped by 6 bases and J by 5 bases; unmatched bases: 23. This CDR3 has 20 residues. The DNA for the CDR3 is TGTGCCATCAGGCGCCGCGGGGTCCAACCGGCTAGCGGGGAAAACAATGAGCAGTTCTTC. It yields the protein CAIRRRGVQPASGENNEQFF.